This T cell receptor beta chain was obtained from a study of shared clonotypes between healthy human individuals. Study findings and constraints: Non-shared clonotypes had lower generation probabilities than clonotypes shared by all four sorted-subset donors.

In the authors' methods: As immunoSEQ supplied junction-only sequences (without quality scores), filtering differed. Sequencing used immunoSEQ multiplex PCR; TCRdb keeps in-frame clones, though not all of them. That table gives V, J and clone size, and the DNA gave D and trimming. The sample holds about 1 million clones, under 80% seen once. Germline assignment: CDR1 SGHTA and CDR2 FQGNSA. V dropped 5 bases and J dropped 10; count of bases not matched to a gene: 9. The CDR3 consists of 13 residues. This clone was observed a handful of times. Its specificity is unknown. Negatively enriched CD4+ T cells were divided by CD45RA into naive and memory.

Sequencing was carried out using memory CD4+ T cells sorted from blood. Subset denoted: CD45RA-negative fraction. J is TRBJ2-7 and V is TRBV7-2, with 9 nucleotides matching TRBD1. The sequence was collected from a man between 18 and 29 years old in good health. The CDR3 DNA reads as TGTGCCAGCAGCCCCGGGACAGGGAATCGACAGTACTTC. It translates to CASSPGTGNRQYF.